This T cell receptor (beta chain) originates from a study of cytomegalovirus exposure and HLA in healthy donors. Background on the study: Membership in the Caucasian-associated ancestry cluster was found for 81% of approximately 400 genotyped donors.

Study results and caveats: Among donors in an Asian-associated ancestry cluster, a later analysis reportedly found fewer N-insertions than the approximately 700-donor mean. Researchers reportedly found TCR beta sequences accurately predicted most subjects' HLA-A and HLA-B alleles. In a later analysis, across HLA loci, associated TCR counts were highest for DRB1, lowest for HLA-C.

In the PCR, 60 Vbeta and 13 Jbeta primers were used. Using immunoSEQ multiplex PCR, the repertoire was profiled, and TCRdb retains in-frame clones only, with some absent. The sample includes about 230,000 clones, around 80% seen only once; the top ten take approximately 0.49%. Comment on this clone: Its antigen remains unidentified.

Between the trimmed V and J ends, which lost 1 base and 2 bases, there was a span of 14 bases. The CDR3 sequence is 16 residues long. Germline V gene sequence: CDR1 LNHDA, CDR2 SQIVND (reference sequence). The rearrangement joins TRBV19 to TRBJ1-1; D not resolved. The sample taken for sequencing was PBMCs. The sequence was obtained from a boy aged 10-17 years in good health and CMV-seronegative. CDR3 residues: CASSIGSGGTNTEAFF. The CDR3 DNA is TGTGCCAGTAGTATAGGCAGTGGTGGCACCAACACTGAAGCTTTCTTT.